This T cell receptor delta chain was observed in a study of gamma-delta T cells after stem cell transplantation. On this clone: TCRdb shows a much larger clone's protein in place of this DNA's translation, and the two differ at residue 8, likely through a read error; the protein shown is translated from the DNA.

Germline V gene sequence: CDR1 GEAIGNYY, CDR2 EKD. This CDR3 has 19 residues. TCRdb re-called the RT-PCR reads using CATT. This sample yields under 3,500 delta-chain clones, of which 1.9% are seen a single time; roughly 12% belongs to the top ten. This chain connects TRDV2 to TRDJ2; D unclear. This sequence originates from a human donor. It is not recorded whose cells these are; they may come from a transplant donor. The sequencing input was gamma-delta T cells. CDR3: CACGTVLRSKGFMTAQLFF. CDR3 DNA sequence: TGTGCCTGTGGCACCGTACTGAGGAGCAAGGGGTTTATGACAGCACAACTCTTCTTT.